Listed below are T cell receptor beta chains from one sample, sequenced in a study of cytomegalovirus exposure and HLA in healthy donors. Assay used: immunoSEQ multiplex PCR; TCRdb lists only in-frame clones, some missing. The repertoire has over 110,000 clones, 70% to 90% of them found once; the top ten carry around 10%. Sequencing was done on a sample of PBMCs. Source of these receptors: a man between 18 and 35 years old in good health and CMV-seropositive. Each CDR3 is given with its conserved first and last residue. Each record gives: V gene, clone size, D gene, J gene, CDR3 DNA, CDR3 protein. The D gene is left open where the match is weak. A clone size is listed for some rows: how often the clone was seen (once, few, many), or a class if it is expanded.

TRBV19,NA,NA,TRBJ2-3,TGTGCCAGTAGTATGGGAGGACCAGATACGCAGTATTTT,CASSMGGPDTQYF
TRBV29-1,NA,TRBD2,TRBJ2-7,TGCAGCGTTCGAAGCGGGGGCGAGGGGGAGCAGTACTTC,CSVRSGGEGEQYF
TRBV29-1,NA,NA,TRBJ1-5,TGCAGCGTGTCGGGGAATAGCAATCAGCCCCAGCATTTT,CSVSGNSNQPQHF
TRBV11-2,NA,NA,TRBJ1-1,TGTGCCAGCAGCTCCGAAGGGGGAGTTCACACTGAAGCTTTCTTT,CASSSEGGVHTEAFF
TRBV28,NA,TRBD2,TRBJ2-7,TGTGCCAGCAGTTTGGCGGGAGGGATCTACGAGCAGTACTTC,CASSLAGGIYEQYF
TRBV2,NA,TRBD1,TRBJ1-1,TGTGCCAGCAGCCTACAGGGGGCGATCATGAACACTGAAGCTTTCTTT,CASSLQGAIMNTEAFF
TRBV29-1,NA,NA,TRBJ2-5,TGCAGCGTGGTCTATCAGGGTAGCGAGACCCAGTACTTC,CSVVYQGSETQYF
TRBV27,NA,TRBD2,TRBJ2-7,TGTGCCAGCAGTTTAGCGGGAGGGCCCTACGAGCAGTACTTC,CASSLAGGPYEQYF
TRBV5-1,NA,TRBD1,TRBJ2-1,TGCGCCAGCAGCCTGGGACAGGGGGCTTACAATGAGCAGTTCTTC,CASSLGQGAYNEQFF
TRBV5-5,NA,TRBD2,TRBJ2-7,TGTGCCAGCAGCTTGGCCGTAGCGGGAGGGACCTACGAGCAGTACTTC,CASSLAVAGGTYEQYF
TRBV5-1,NA,TRBD1,TRBJ1-2,TGCGCCAGCAGCCTACAGGGGTCGGTCGATGGCTACACCTTC,CASSLQGSVDGYTF
TRBV7-9,NA,NA,TRBJ1-1,TGTGCCAGCAGCGACAGGATTGGGAGGGTTAACACTGAAGCTTTCTTT,CASSDRIGRVNTEAFF
TRBV9,NA,TRBD1,TRBJ2-5,TGTGCCAGCAGCGTAGCCCTCACCGGGACAGCACAAGAGACCCAGTACTTC,CASSVALTGTAQETQYF
TRBV6-5,NA,TRBD2,TRBJ2-5,TGTGCCAGCAGCCGGGGACTAGCGGGAGGCGAGACCCAGTACTTC,CASSRGLAGGETQYF
TRBV4-1,once,TRBD2,TRBJ2-2,TGCGCCAGCAGCCAAGATGGCGGGAGGGCGAACACCGGGGAGCTGTTTTTT,CASSQDGGRANTGELFF
TRBV18,NA,TRBD1,TRBJ2-7,TGTGCCAGCTCACTGGGGACAGGGGGGTCTGAGCAGTACTTC,CASSLGTGGSEQYF
TRBV2,NA,TRBD1,TRBJ1-5,TGTGCCAGCAGGCCGGGACAGGGGGCCGGGCAGCCCCAGCATTTT,CASRPGQGAGQPQHF
TRBV11-3,once,NA,TRBJ1-1,TGTGCCAGCAGCTTTGGCCCGAACACTGAAGCTTTCTTT,CASSFGPNTEAFF
TRBV18,NA,NA,TRBJ2-2,TGTGCCAGCTCACTCCGAGAATCGGTTACCGGGGAGCTGTTTTTT,CASSLRESVTGELFF
TRBV6-1,NA,TRBD1,TRBJ2-2,TGTGCCAGCACCAGACAGGGCACCGGGGAGCTGTTTTTT,CASTRQGTGELFF
TRBV12-5,few,TRBD1,TRBJ2-1,TGTGCTAGTGCCCACACCCCGACCACCTCCGGGACAGGGGCCTACAATGAGCAGTTCTTC,CASAHTPTTSGTGAYNEQFF
TRBV19,once,TRBD1,TRBJ1-5,TGTGCCAGTAGTGTACAGGGGGCGCGTCAGCCCCAGCATTTT,CASSVQGARQPQHF
TRBV2,NA,TRBD2,TRBJ2-3,TGTGCCAGCACGACTAGCGGAGGCACAGATACGCAGTATTTT,CASTTSGGTDTQYF
TRBV5-1,NA,TRBD1,TRBJ1-4,TGCGCCAGCAGCTTGGGACAGGGTCGGGAAAAACTGTTTTTT,CASSLGQGREKLFF
TRBV18,NA,NA,TRBJ2-5,TGTGCCAGCTCACCACCCGTAGAGACCCAGTACTTC,CASSPPVETQYF
TRBV29-1,NA,NA,TRBJ2-1,TGCAGCGTTGCTCGGCGGGATTACTACAATGAGCAGTTCTTC,CSVARRDYYNEQFF
TRBV5-1,once,NA,TRBJ2-3,TGCGCCAGCAGCTTAAGCATAGCTGATACGCGGTATTTT,CASSLSIADTRYF
TRBV5-4,NA,TRBD2,TRBJ2-7,TGTGCCAGCAGCGGGGGACTAGCGGGACCACCCTACGAGCAGTACTTC,CASSGGLAGPPYEQYF
TRBV7-9,NA,TRBD1,TRBJ1-5,TGTGCCAGCAGCCGTTGGGGCACAGGGGATGACCAGCCCCAGCATTTT,CASSRWGTGDDQPQHF
TRBV19,NA,NA,TRBJ1-4,TGTGCCAGTAGTACAGGGAGGAATGAAAAACTGTTTTTT,CASSTGRNEKLFF
TRBV6-6,NA,NA,TRBJ2-6,TGTGCCAGCAGTTACGCCCAGACTGGGGCCAACGTCCTGACTTTC,CASSYAQTGANVLTF
TRBV14,NA,NA,TRBJ1-2,TGTGCCAGCAGCCAGGGGGCTAGGGGCTACACCTTC,CASSQGARGYTF
TRBV25-1,NA,NA,TRBJ1-4,TGTGCCAGCAGCCAGCCATCACAGGGAGGGGAAAAACTGTTTTTT,CASSQPSQGGEKLFF
TRBV23-1,NA,NA,TRBJ1-3,TGCGCCAGCAGTCAATCGACAGTCTCTGGAAACACCATATATTTT,CASSQSTVSGNTIYF
TRBV7-9,few,TRBD1,TRBJ1-4,TGTGCCAGCAGCTTAGGGACAGGGAATGAAAAACTGTTTTTT,CASSLGTGNEKLFF
TRBV13,once,NA,TRBJ2-1,TGTGCCAGCAGCTTACAGGGTATGAGCAATGAGCAGTTCTTC,CASSLQGMSNEQFF
TRBV28,NA,TRBD2,TRBJ2-7,TGTGCCAGCAGCCCCGATAGCGGGAGGGACGCCTACGAGCAGTACTTC,CASSPDSGRDAYEQYF
TRBV9,NA,NA,TRBJ2-7,TGTGCCAGCAGCGTAGAGGCAGGGGAAACCTACGAGCAGTACTTC,CASSVEAGETYEQYF
TRBV19,NA,TRBD2,TRBJ2-2,TGTGCCAGTGGAGAACTAGCGGGATTCACCGGGGAGCTGTTTTTT,CASGELAGFTGELFF
TRBV4-1,NA,TRBD1,TRBJ1-4,TGCGCCAGCAGCCCGGGACAGGGGGCGGTTTGGGAAAAACTGTTTTTT,CASSPGQGAVWEKLFF
TRBV27,NA,NA,TRBJ1-5,TGTGCCAGCAGTTTAAGGCGGCAGGGGAATCAGCCCCAGCATTTT,CASSLRRQGNQPQHF
TRBV6-4,NA,NA,TRBJ1-5,TGTGCCAGCAGACAGGGAAATCAGCCCCAGCATTTT,CASRQGNQPQHF
TRBV7-9,once,TRBD1,TRBJ1-3,TGTGCCAGCAGCGTGACCGGGACAGCGGATGCAGTAAACACCATATATTTT,CASSVTGTADAVNTIYF
TRBV5-8,few,TRBD2,TRBJ2-1,TGTGCCAGCAGCTCCGGGACTAGCGGGAGGTCCGGGCAGTTCTTC,CASSSGTSGRSGQFF
TRBV27,NA,TRBD2,TRBJ2-5,TGTGTCAGCGGGGGGGAGACCCAGTACTTC,CVSGGETQYF
TRBV18,NA,TRBD2,TRBJ2-1,TGTGCCAGCTCACCAACGACTAGCGGAGAACACAATGAGCAGTTCTTC,CASSPTTSGEHNEQFF
TRBV6-1,NA,NA,TRBJ2-3,TGTGCCAGCAGTGAAGCGGGGGGGGCCGGGACAGATACGCAGTATTTT,CASSEAGGAGTDTQYF
TRBV5-1,NA,NA,TRBJ2-7,TGCGCCAGCAGCGACCAGGGCAGATCCACCTACGAGCAGTACTTC,CASSDQGRSTYEQYF
TRBV18,once,NA,TRBJ2-7,TGTGCCAGCTCACCATTTCCCCGGGAAGGTGCAGCCGAGCAGTACTTC,CASSPFPREGAAEQYF
TRBV20-1,NA,NA,TRBJ1-1,TGCAGTGCAGAACGGGGAATCGGAGCTTTCTTT,CSAERGIGAFF
TRBV5-1,NA,NA,TRBJ2-3,TGCGCCAGCAGTCAAGCTAGCACAGATACGCAGTATTTT,CASSQASTDTQYF
TRBV4-2,NA,NA,TRBJ2-3,TGTGCCAGCAGCCCCCCGGTAGACGGGGGACCCACTAGCACAGATACGCAGTATTTT,CASSPPVDGGPTSTDTQYF
TRBV21-1,NA,NA,TRBJ2-3,TGTGCCAGCAGCACCGGGACAGGGGGCACAGATACGCAGTATTTT,CASSTGTGGTDTQYF